This TCR beta chain emerged from a study of blood T cells in healthy people across ages. Primed by a sample-barcoded 5' primer and a J-beta primer mix, a second PCR proceeded for 7 to 11 cycles. All cDNA molecules were each tagged by a template-switch adaptor with 12 random nucleotides. MiXCR was run by TCRdb on the 5' RACE reads, yielding one entry per CDR3 protein. Of over 700,000 distinct CDR3 sequences in the sample, 20% to 30% were seen once. Germline V gene sequence: CDR1 SGHTA, CDR2 FQGNSA. V was pared by 1 base and J by 2 bases, with 13 bases between. The CDR3 has 16 amino acids. This clonotype was counted a few times. These same data were also listed under a study on T cells of mothers and their children.

The source is a boy aged 5-17 years in good health. The J gene is TRBJ2-3, the V gene TRBV7-2; D not resolved. Sequencing was carried out using blood. The CDR3 nucleotides are TGTGCCAGCAGCTTAGGAGGCCTTTTGAACACAGATACGCAGTATTTT. Its translation is CASSLGGLLNTDTQYF.